This note documents a single TCR beta chain sequence. It lacks a known antigen. The input lacks base qualities; no much larger clone sits a single base away. Systemically healthy Caucasian individuals from Russia, 39 in total and aged roughly 6 to 95 years, were included as donors. Each donor gave 8 to 10 milliliters of peripheral blood, drawn into EDTA-treated Vacutainer tubes. Ficoll-Paque density-gradient centrifugation was used to isolate PBMCs, with at least 7 million obtained per sample. Total RNA was extracted from PBMCs with Trizol reagent, with at least 5 micrograms obtained per sample. For every donor, flow cytometry on a PBMC aliquot measured the percentage of naive CD45RAhigh/CD27high T cells. This record belongs to a study of blood T cells in healthy people across ages (dated by TCRdb to between 2014 and 2017). With regard to the full study: Template switching captured roughly one uniquely barcoded TCR beta cDNA molecule per two T cells in model experiments. To track age-related changes in TCR beta repertoire diversity, the study relied on deep sequencing normalized with unique cDNA molecular identifiers. The donors were divided into four age groups: young (average approximately 17 years), middle-aged (roughly 42), aged (approximately 62) and long-lived (about 80). Donors of different ages were randomly distributed across sequencing lanes to avoid experimental bias. Using the same blood draw, the study looked at two additional independent replicas of 1 million unique cDNA reads for two donors, one aged 18 to 29 and the other aged 80 or older. The paper's findings and limits, for the study overall: Because donor CMV infection status was unknown, age-related changes in expanded clonotypes were potentially confounded. Observed TCR beta diversity correlated strongly with the percentage of naive T cells measured by flow cytometry. Estimates of total diversity based on one million sequenced T cells were regarded as lower bounds and as underestimates. Observed TCR beta diversity per million T cells fell roughly linearly with age, and a significant reduction was already apparent by age about 36. Compared with the aged group, more naive CD4+ T cells, fewer expanded clones and increased TCR diversity were shown by the long-lived group, suggesting age selection. Since profiling was done on bulk unsorted PBMCs, naive and antigen-experienced compartments could not be conclusively compared.

Library creation used 5' RACE. TCRdb records Illumina HiSeq 2500 as the sequencer. A second roughly 6 to 12 cycle PCR used a sample-barcoded 5' primer and a J-beta primer mix. A template-switch 5' adaptor carrying 12 random nucleotides introduced a unique molecular identifier onto each TCR beta cDNA molecule. At least 2.5 million CDR3-containing paired-end reads were obtained from each sample. All of the RNA was converted into first-strand cDNA using the Mint cDNA synthesis kit, with a TRBC-specific oligonucleotide serving as the primer. Following uracil-DNA glycosylase treatment, a first 18-cycle PCR with universal primers M1SS and BC2_uni_R was performed on all cDNA. As for the original processing: Each sample was normalized by randomly selecting 1 million high-quality reads, each carrying a distinct molecular identifier. Reads sharing molecular identifiers were discarded rather than binned into consensus sequences. CDR3 identification, clonotype clustering and error correction used MiTCR with a Q25 quality threshold and the strictest error-elimination algorithm. A nonparametric unseen species model with Euler transformation was used to estimate a lower bound on total TCR beta diversity. In TCRdb, the public reads were trimmed at Q25 with fastp and aligned with MiXCR, with productive beta chains retained. Rows matching on CDR3 protein sequence are summarized as one entry with the most common DNA and genes. These V and J calls derive from TCRdb rather than the authors' analysis. The sample yields about 1.6 million distinct CDR3 sequences; about 35% were counted once. The top ten clones comprise 10% to 12% of the sample.

CDR1 and CDR2, looked up from the germline V gene, are MNHEY and SVGAGI. The CDR3 measures 13 amino acids from cysteine to phenylalanine. Just CDR3 DNA is preserved here, 39 bases in frame from base 1. This receptor chain uses TRBV6-5 and TRBJ2-5; TRBD1 aligns with 8 central bases. Near its end, the DNA agrees better with TRBJ2-7, so the J call may be wrong. This receptor was identified in a woman under 40 in good health. Sequenced: blood. The CDR3 reads CASSQTGAVEQYF. The nucleotide sequence reads TGTGCCAGCAGTCAGACAGGGGCCGTCGAGCAGTACTTC.